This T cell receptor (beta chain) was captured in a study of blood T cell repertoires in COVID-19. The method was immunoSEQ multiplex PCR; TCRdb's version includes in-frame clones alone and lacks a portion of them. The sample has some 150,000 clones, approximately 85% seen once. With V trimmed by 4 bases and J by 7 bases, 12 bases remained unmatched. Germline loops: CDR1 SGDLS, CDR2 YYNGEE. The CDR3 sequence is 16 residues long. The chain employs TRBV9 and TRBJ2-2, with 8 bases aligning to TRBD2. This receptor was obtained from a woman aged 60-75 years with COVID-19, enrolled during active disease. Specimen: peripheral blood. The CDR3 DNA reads TGTGCCAGCAGCCCCGAGGGACTAGTGATAAACGGGGAGCTGTTTTTT. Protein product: CASSPEGLVINGELFF.